This TCR beta chain is from a study of blood T cells in healthy people across ages (dated by TCRdb to about 2015). Regarding the complete study: In model experiments, template switching captured roughly one uniquely barcoded TCR beta cDNA molecule for every two T cells. To track age-related changes in TCR beta repertoire diversity, the study relied on deep sequencing normalized with unique cDNA molecular identifiers. The donors were divided into four age groups: young (average around 15 years), middle-aged (about 41), aged (approximately 62) and long-lived (roughly 82). To avoid experimental bias, donors of different ages were distributed randomly across sequencing lanes. Using the same blood draw, the study looked at two additional independent replicas of 1 million unique cDNA reads for two donors, one aged 18 to 30 and the other aged 80 or older.

Systemically healthy Caucasian individuals from Russia, approximately 39 in total and aged roughly 6 to 100 years, were included as donors. Each donor gave about 9.7 milliliters of peripheral blood, drawn into EDTA-treated Vacutainer tubes. PBMCs were isolated by Ficoll-Paque density-gradient centrifugation, with at least 6 million obtained per sample. Trizol reagent was used to extract total RNA from PBMCs, with at least 5.5 micrograms per sample. For every donor, flow cytometry on a PBMC aliquot measured the percentage of naive CD45RAhigh/CD27high T cells. The library relied on 5' RACE. For sequencing, an Illumina HiSeq 2500 was employed. A second PCR of about 6 to 11 cycles was run with a J-beta primer mix and a sample-barcoded 5' primer. A template-switch 5' adaptor carrying 12 random nucleotides introduced a unique molecular identifier onto each TCR beta cDNA molecule. Each sample yielded at least 3 million CDR3-containing paired-end reads. First-strand cDNA synthesis was performed from all RNA using the Mint cDNA synthesis kit, with priming by a TRBC-specific oligonucleotide. All cDNA was treated with uracil-DNA glycosylase and then went through a first 18-cycle PCR with the universal primers M1SS and BC2_uni_R. In the authors' own workflow: For normalization, 1 million high-quality reads were randomly selected from each sample, with every read carrying a distinct molecular identifier. Instead of being binned into consensus sequences, reads with shared molecular identifiers were discarded. MiTCR, run with a Q25 quality threshold and the strictest error-elimination algorithm, handled CDR3 identification, clonotype clustering and error correction. Lower-bound total TCR beta diversity was estimated with a nonparametric unseen species model using Euler transformation. TCRdb reprocessed the public reads (quality trimming at Q25 with fastp, clone calling with MiXCR) and kept in-frame beta chains. Every distinct CDR3 protein forms one entry, paired with its most common genes and DNA. The V and J calls were not made by the authors but by TCRdb's processing. This sample comprises about a million distinct CDR3 sequences, roughly 51% of them detected only once. Jointly, the top ten make up around 21% of the sample.

Including the terminal cysteine and phenylalanine, the CDR3 comprises 13 residues. Only CDR3 DNA is held: 39 bases, read in frame from base 1. As encoded in the germline V gene, CDR1 is SGDLS while CDR2 is YYNGEE. V lost 7 bases and J lost 6 bases, and the count of bases not matched to a germline gene is 7. Results and caveats for the whole study, not just this receptor: Estimates of total diversity based on one million sequenced T cells were regarded as lower bounds and as underestimates. As age increased, observed TCR beta diversity per million T cells dropped in a roughly linear way, and a significant reduction was already evident by age approximately 40. The percentage of naive T cells measured by flow cytometry correlated strongly with observed TCR beta diversity. Conclusive comparison of naive and antigen-experienced compartments was prevented by the profiling of bulk unsorted PBMCs. Because the CMV infection status of the donors was unknown, age-related changes in expanded clonotypes may potentially have been confounded. Compared with the aged group, more naive CD4+ T cells, fewer expanded clones and increased TCR diversity were shown by the long-lived group, suggesting age selection.

Note on this clonotype: The antigen it recognizes is unknown. Per-base quality was not reported, and no clone a single base away is much larger than it.

The receptor comes from a woman in her sixties or seventies in good health. The rearranged segments are TRBV9 and TRBJ2-7, and 10 junctional nucleotides match TRBD2. The specimen was blood. The CDR3 protein: CASGPGLASEQYF. The DNA reads TGTGCCAGCGGACCGGGACTAGCGTCCGAGCAGTACTTC. Supplemented by the reference TRBV9 and TRBJ2-7 proteins around the CDR3, the complete variable domain is DSGVTQTPKHLITATGQRVTLRCSPRSGDLSVYWYQQSLDQGLQFLIQYYNGEERAKGNILERFSAQQFPDLHSELNLSSLELGDSALYFCASGPGLASEQYFGPGTRLTVT.